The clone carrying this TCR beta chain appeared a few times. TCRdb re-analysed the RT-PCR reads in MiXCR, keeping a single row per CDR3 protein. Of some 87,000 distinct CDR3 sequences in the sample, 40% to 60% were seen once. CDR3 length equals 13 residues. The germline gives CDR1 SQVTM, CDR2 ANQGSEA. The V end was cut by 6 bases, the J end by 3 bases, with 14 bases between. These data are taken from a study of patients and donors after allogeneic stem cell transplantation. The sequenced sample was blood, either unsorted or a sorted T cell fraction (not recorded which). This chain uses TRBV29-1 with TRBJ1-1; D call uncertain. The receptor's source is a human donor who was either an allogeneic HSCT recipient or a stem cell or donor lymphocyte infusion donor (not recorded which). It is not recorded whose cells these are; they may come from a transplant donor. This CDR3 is CSVRTGMYTEAFF. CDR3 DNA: TGCAGCGTCCGGACGGGGATGTACACTGAAGCTTTCTTT.